Listed below are T cell receptor beta chains from one sample, sequenced in a study of CD8 T cells in Susac syndrome. TCRdb ran MiXCR on the immunoSEQ multiplex PCR reads and lists one entry per CDR3 protein. The sample has 170,000 or so distinct CDR3 sequences; approximately 93% are singletons. Specimen: CD4+ T cells from PBMCs. The receptors were sampled from a human donor with multiple sclerosis. The CDR3 runs from the conserved cysteine through the conserved F or W. A D gene is named only where the DNA matches it firmly. Clone size is stated in some rows and not others, as once, few, many or a class when expanded.

>NA|TRBJ1-5|NA|TRBV12-3/TRBV12-4
TGTGCCAGCAGTACAGGTGAACTCGGTCAGCCCCAGCATTTT
CASSTGELGQPQHF
>NA|TRBJ2-7|once|TRBV7-9
TGTGCCAGCAGCTTAGCCCCAGCAACGACCTACGAGCAGTACTTC
CASSLAPATTYEQYF
>NA|TRBJ2-2|NA|TRBV28
TGTGCCAGCGTAACAGGCTTCACCGGGGAGCTGTTTTTT
CASVTGFTGELFF
>NA|TRBJ1-2|NA|TRBV18
TGTGCCAGCTCACCGTCGCCAACAGGGTCTGGCTACACCTTC
CASSPSPTGSGYTF
>TRBD1|TRBJ1-1|NA|TRBV2
TGTGCCAGCAGTGACTGGGACAGCGAGAACACTGAAGCTTTCTTT
CASSDWDSENTEAFF
>NA|TRBJ2-3|once|TRBV7-2
TGTGCCAGCAGCTTAGTGGGCTGGGGGGCTAGCACAGATACGCAGTATTTT
CASSLVGWGASTDTQYF
>NA|TRBJ1-4|NA|TRBV20-1
TGCAGTGCTAGTTGGGTGGGAAGGGCCCCTCACCGGGGAAAACTGTTTTTT
CSASWVGRAPHRGKLFF
>NA|TRBJ2-4|NA|TRBV12-3/TRBV12-4
TGTGCCAGCAGTTACAGAAACATTCAGTACTTC
CASSYRNIQYF
>TRBD2|TRBJ2-5|NA|TRBV20-1
TGCAGTGCTAATCTAGCGGGGGCGCAAGAGACCCAGTACTTC
CSANLAGAQETQYF
>NA|TRBJ2-7|few|TRBV3-1
TGTGCCAGCAGCCAAGGGTTCAGCTCGGGCGAGCAGTACTTC
CASSQGFSSGEQYF
>NA|TRBJ1-6|NA|TRBV3-1
TGTGCCAGCAGACGACAGGATTATAATTCACCCCTCCACTTT
CASRRQDYNSPLHF
>NA|TRBJ1-2|once|TRBV19
TGTGCCAGTAGTATAGCCGGGGGAACTAACTATGGCTACACCTTC
CASSIAGGTNYGYTF
>NA|TRBJ1-5|NA|TRBV5-1
TGCGCCAGCAGGATACAGCCTGGGGAGCCCCAGCATTTT
CASRIQPGEPQHF
>NA|TRBJ2-2|NA|TRBV6-6
TGTGCCAGCAGCAAACAGGGCACCGGGGAGCTGTTTTTT
CASSKQGTGELFF
>TRBD1|TRBJ1-1|NA|TRBV27
TGTGCCAGCAGTCGTAGACAGGGTAGGACTGAAGCTTTCTTT
CASSRRQGRTEAFF
>NA|TRBJ1-1|NA|TRBV9
TGTGCCAGCAGCGTAGCAGACAGTGAAGCTTTCTTT
CASSVADSEAFF
>NA|TRBJ2-5|NA|TRBV20-1
TGCAGTGCTAGGGGGACAATTGGAGAGACCCAGTACTTC
CSARGTIGETQYF
>NA|TRBJ1-2|NA|TRBV2
TGTGCCAGCAGTGTCGGAACAGTCCTAGCTAACTATGGCTACACCTTC
CASSVGTVLANYGYTF
>NA|TRBJ2-4|NA|TRBV6-2/TRBV6-3
TGTGCCAGCAGTTATTTGCCCAAATCACCAGGGGACATTCAGTACTTC
CASSYLPKSPGDIQYF
>TRBD1|TRBJ2-2|NA|TRBV5-6
TGTGCCAGCTCTCCCGCTCCGGGACAGGGAAGCACCGGGGAGCTGTTTTTT
CASSPAPGQGSTGELFF
>NA|TRBJ2-3|NA|TRBV28
TGTGCCAGCACCCCGGACACCTCCACAGATACGCAGTATTTT
CASTPDTSTDTQYF
>NA|TRBJ2-7|few|TRBV3-1
TGTGCCAGCAGCCAGCGAGGATACGAGCAGTACTTC
CASSQRGYEQYF
>TRBD2|TRBJ2-2|NA|TRBV20-1
TGCAGTGCTAGGGCCCAGACTAGCGGTAACGGGGAGCTGTTTTTT
CSARAQTSGNGELFF
>TRBD1|TRBJ2-3|NA|TRBV10-3
TGTGCCGCCGGGACAGGGAACACAGATACGCAGTATTTT
CAAGTGNTDTQYF
>TRBD1|TRBJ2-7|once|TRBV7-8
TGTGCCAGCAGCTTCGATAGGGGGCAAGGGGAGCAGTACTTC
CASSFDRGQGEQYF
>NA|TRBJ2-7|NA|TRBV19
TGTGCCAGTAGTATCGGCTATTCGACGTACGAGCAGTACTTC
CASSIGYSTYEQYF
>NA|TRBJ1-4|NA|TRBV20-1
TGCAGTGCTAGAGAACAGCCGGGTAATGAAAAACTGTTTTTT
CSAREQPGNEKLFF
>TRBD1|TRBJ1-1|NA|TRBV3-1
TGTGCCAGCAGCCAAGTCCCGGGACAGGGGAATGAAGCTTTCTTT
CASSQVPGQGNEAFF
>NA|TRBJ2-2|NA|TRBV20-1
TGCAGTGCTTTAGCGGTAACGAACACCGGGGAGCTGTTTTTT
CSALAVTNTGELFF
>NA|TRBJ1-4|NA|TRBV28
TGTGCCAGCAGCCCGAGACGGGAAAAACTGTTTTTT
CASSPRREKLFF
>NA|TRBJ2-4|NA|TRBV5-1
TGCGCCAGCAGCCTGGGGACGAAAAACATTCAGTACTTC
CASSLGTKNIQYF
>TRBD1|TRBJ1-4|NA|TRBV28
TGTGCCAGCAACGATGCGACAGGGATGTTCGAAAAACTGTTTTTT
CASNDATGMFEKLFF
>NA|TRBJ1-6|once|TRBV7-9
TGTGCCAGCGGAAGCAGGGGATATAATTCACCCCTCCACTTT
CASGSRGYNSPLHF
>NA|TRBJ2-3|NA|TRBV28
TGTGCCAGCACTGCCCCCGGCACAGATACGCAGTATTTT
CASTAPGTDTQYF
>NA|TRBJ2-7|NA|TRBV5-1
TGCGCCAGCAGCATGGCCGTTGGCTCCTACGAGCAGTACTTC
CASSMAVGSYEQYF
>NA|TRBJ2-7|NA|TRBV18
TGTGCCAGCTCACCAACGTATTCACAGGGCTACGAGCAGTACTTC
CASSPTYSQGYEQYF
>NA|TRBJ2-7|NA|TRBV9
TGTGCCAGCAGCGTAGATTCCCAAGTAGGCGAGCAGTACTTC
CASSVDSQVGEQYF
>NA|TRBJ2-3|NA|TRBV9
TGTGCCAGCAGCGTCGCCGCGCCAGATACGCAGTATTTT
CASSVAAPDTQYF
>TRBD2|TRBJ2-1|NA|TRBV4-2
TGTGCCAGCAGCCAAGCCTCCGTGATAGCGGGGGACAATGAGCAGTTCTTC
CASSQASVIAGDNEQFF
>NA|TRBJ2-3|once|TRBV7-2
TGTGCCAGCAGAAAAGGGGGGGCGGGAGATACGCAGTATTTT
CASRKGGAGDTQYF
>NA|TRBJ2-6|NA|TRBV5-6
TGTGCCAGCAGCTTGGTTGGTGGGTGGGGCTTGGGGGCCAACGTCCTGACTTTC
CASSLVGGWGLGANVLTF
>NA|TRBJ2-2|NA|TRBV24-1
TGTGCCACCGGGGATCCGGTGGGAAACACCGGGGAGCTGTTTTTT
CATGDPVGNTGELFF
>TRBD1|TRBJ2-2|NA|TRBV5-1
TGCGCCAGCAGAATGAAGGCAGGGGGCGTCGGGGAGCTGTTTTTT
CASRMKAGGVGELFF